This T cell receptor (beta chain) was sequenced in a study of blood T cell repertoires in COVID-19. Study summary: Material from acute and convalescent COVID-19 was sourced from the United States, Italy and Spain.

Study processing details: Amplified reference gene primers provided the basis for estimating nucleated cell counts. Data came from immunoSEQ multiplex PCR; TCRdb stores just in-frame clones and leaves some out. That table gives V, J and clone size, and the DNA gave D and trimming. Found here are fewer than 85,000 clones, around 90% of them singletons; the top ten hold more than 0.85%. In germline, CDR1 is WSHSY, CDR2 SAAADI. J gave up 4 bases and V 6 bases, and 4 bases lay outside the gene matches. The CDR3 consists of 15 residues. This clonotype was sampled from a woman between 45 and 60 years old in a cohort sampled during active COVID-19. The specimen was peripheral blood. The chain links TRBV10-2 to TRBJ2-2; 11 bases fit TRBD1. The CDR3 DNA is TGCGCCAGCAGCGGACAGGGGGCTAGCACCGGGGAGCTGTTTTTT. It yields the protein CASSGQGASTGELFF.